Listed here are 8 T cell receptor beta chains from one sample, sequenced in a study of beta chain features in type 1 diabetes. The authors reverse transcribed all of the isolated RNA, so sequencing captured expressed TCRB transcripts. Here immunoSEQ multiplex PCR was the method, and the copy in TCRdb shows in-frame clones only, minus some. Seen here are some 200,000 clones, 11% observed once, and the top ten hold roughly 1.4%. Sequencing was performed on central memory CD4+ T cells from blood. The receptors derive from a man younger than 35 in good health.

V and J are TRBV4-3 and TRBJ2-3; 11 bases match TRBD1. The trim removed 0 bases at V and 3 bases at J, leaving 5 bases unmatched. CDR1 and CDR2 (germline): LGHNA, YSLEER. The CDR3 sequence is 17 residues long. The CDR3 nucleotides are TGCGCCAGCAGCCAAGATCCCCGGGACAGGGGGACAGATACGCAGTATTTT. Translated: CASSQDPRDRGTDTQYF.

In this sample, this clone turned up many times. The chain carries TRBV6-5 and TRBJ2-7; TRBD1 is a possible D gene (5 bases). This CDR3 spans 12 amino acids. Germline V gene lookup returns CDR1 MNHEY and CDR2 SVGAGI. The ends were cut back, 6 bases at V and 3 bases at J, with 9 bases in the middle. CDR3 residues: CASSDQGYEQYF. CDR3 bases: TGTGCCAGCAGCGATCAGGGCTACGAGCAGTACTTC.

Many counts were recorded for this clone. The genes are TRBV7-9 and TRBJ2-3; D is unclear. CDR3 length: 14 residues. Trimming removed 3 bases at V and 0 bases at J, with 7 bases between. Germline values: CDR1 SEHNR, CDR2 FQNEAQ (reference sequence). The CDR3 bases are TGTGCCAGCAGCTTCGGTGACAGCACAGATACGCAGTATTTT. Encoded protein: CASSFGDSTDTQYF.

The rearrangement uses TRBV4-1 and TRBJ1-2; TRBD1 aligns across 9 bases. The V gene's germline CDR1 is MGHRA and CDR2 YSYEKL. Germline trimming cut 4 bases from V and 4 bases from J; bases unmatched to any gene: 4. This CDR3 contains 14 residues. The CDR3 protein is CASSRTGEGYGYTF. DNA for the CDR3: TGCGCCAGCAGCCGGACAGGGGAGGGCTATGGCTACACCTTC.

The gene calls are TRBV5-4 and TRBJ2-3; D gene uncertain. The CDR3 consists of 13 residues. Germline-derived CDR1 and CDR2 are SGHNT and YYREEE (reference sequence). Trimming left V 3 bases short and J 5 bases short, with 10 bases between. CDR3 amino acids: CASSSIKVDTQYF. The DNA for the CDR3 is TGTGCCAGCAGCTCCATTAAGGTAGATACGCAGTATTTT.

This clone has more than one count but fewer than ten. The gene calls are TRBV15 and TRBJ1-4, with 7 bases fitting TRBD1. Per the germline V gene, CDR1 is LNHNV and CDR2 is YYDKDF (reference sequence). CDR3 size: 15 residues. J gave up 5 bases and V 4 bases, and 7 bases lay outside the gene matches. Here the CDR3 reads CATSNEGQFNEKLFF. As DNA, the CDR3 is TGTGCCACCAGCAATGAGGGACAGTTCAATGAAAAACTGTTTTTT. Full variable domain (rest looked up from reference TRBV15 and TRBJ1-4): DAMVIQNPRYQVTQFGKPVTLSCSQTLNHNVMYWYQQKSSQAPKLLFHYYDKDFNNEADTPDNFQSRRPNTSFCFLDIRSPGLGDTAMYLCATSNEGQFNEKLFFGSGTQLSVL.

This clone was seen only a few times. J is TRBJ2-5 and V is TRBV7-2, with D unclear. The V end lost 6 bases, the J end lost 1 base, and 15 bases lay between the germline ends. CDR1 and CDR2 (germline): SGHTA, FQGNSA. CDR3 length equals 15 residues. CDR3 loop: CASSPDPTTQETQYF. DNA of the CDR3: TGTGCCAGCAGTCCGGACCCTACGACCCAAGAGACCCAGTACTTC.

V is TRBV6-1 and J is TRBJ1-2, with TRBD1 identical over 7 bases. This CDR3 has 14 residues. Per the germline V gene, CDR1 is MNHNS and CDR2 is SASEGT. The V and J ends lost 6 bases and 3 bases, in that order; junction bases with no gene match: 7. The CDR3 region is CASRSRGLHYGYTF. The CDR3 DNA sequence: TGTGCCAGCAGGTCGAGGGGGCTTCACTATGGCTACACCTTC.